This is a list of T cell receptor beta chains from one sample in a study of blood T cell repertoires in COVID-19. Data came from immunoSEQ multiplex PCR; TCRdb stores just in-frame clones and leaves some out. This sample has around 220,000 clones, with roughly 88% found just once. The sample taken for sequencing was PBMCs or T cells enriched from blood (not recorded which). The receptor set was obtained from a woman between 45 and 60 years old with acute COVID-19. CDR3s include the opening cysteine and the closing phenylalanine or tryptophan. The D gene is left open where the match is weak. The size of a clone is reported for some rows only, either as once, few or many, or as a class for expanded clones.

j_call: TRBJ1-1; v_call: TRBV11-2; clone_size: NA; d_call: NA; cdr3_nt: TGTGCCAGCAGCTTAGTTCAAAACACTGAAGCTTTCTTT; cdr3_aa: CASSLVQNTEAFF
j_call: TRBJ2-1; v_call: TRBV5-1; clone_size: NA; d_call: NA; cdr3_nt: TGCGCCAGCAGCCCCGGATTACAGGGAAATGAGCAGTTCTTC; cdr3_aa: CASSPGLQGNEQFF
j_call: TRBJ2-7; v_call: TRBV19; clone_size: NA; d_call: NA; cdr3_nt: TGTGCCAGTAGTACCCAGGACAGTGGGCAGTACTTC; cdr3_aa: CASSTQDSGQYF
j_call: TRBJ2-3; v_call: TRBV7-9; clone_size: NA; d_call: NA; cdr3_nt: TGTGCCAGCAGCCCGGGGGTGGATACGCAGTATTTT; cdr3_aa: CASSPGVDTQYF
j_call: TRBJ1-2; v_call: TRBV30; clone_size: NA; d_call: TRBD1; cdr3_nt: TGTGCCTGGAGTGATGTGACAGGGCCTTTCTATGGCTACACCTTC; cdr3_aa: CAWSDVTGPFYGYTF
j_call: TRBJ2-1; v_call: TRBV5-1; clone_size: NA; d_call: TRBD2; cdr3_nt: TGCGCCAGCCGGACTAGCGGAAGCTCCTACAATGAGCAGTTCTTC; cdr3_aa: CASRTSGSSYNEQFF
j_call: TRBJ2-1; v_call: TRBV27; clone_size: NA; d_call: TRBD1; cdr3_nt: TGTGCCAGCAGTCCCCAGACAGGGGGCTTCTACAATGAGCAGTTCTTC; cdr3_aa: CASSPQTGGFYNEQFF
j_call: TRBJ2-5; v_call: TRBV6-1; clone_size: NA; d_call: TRBD2; cdr3_nt: TGTGCCAGCAGTGAATCTAGCGGGAGACCGACCCAGTACTTC; cdr3_aa: CASSESSGRPTQYF
j_call: TRBJ2-3; v_call: TRBV10-3; clone_size: NA; d_call: NA; cdr3_nt: TGTGCCATCAGTGAGCCGAGGAGGGTGACGCAGTATTTT; cdr3_aa: CAISEPRRVTQYF
j_call: TRBJ2-7; v_call: TRBV20-1; clone_size: NA; d_call: TRBD2; cdr3_nt: TGCAGTGTCCTTAGCGGGAGGGCCAAGTACTTC; cdr3_aa: CSVLSGRAKYF
j_call: TRBJ1-1; v_call: TRBV5-1; clone_size: NA; d_call: NA; cdr3_nt: TGCGCCAGCAGCATACTTATGAACACTGAAGCTTTCTTT; cdr3_aa: CASSILMNTEAFF
j_call: TRBJ2-7; v_call: TRBV3-1/TRBV3-2; clone_size: NA; d_call: TRBD2; cdr3_nt: TGTGCCAGCAGCCAAGCCGGGACTAGCGGGACCTACGAGCAGTACTTC; cdr3_aa: CASSQAGTSGTYEQYF
j_call: TRBJ1-2; v_call: TRBV28; clone_size: NA; d_call: NA; cdr3_nt: TGTGCCAGCAGTTTACAGGGCCACTTTAACTATGGCTACACCTTC; cdr3_aa: CASSLQGHFNYGYTF
j_call: TRBJ2-1; v_call: TRBV19; clone_size: NA; d_call: NA; cdr3_nt: TGTGCCAGTAGTATAGTAATGAGCAATGAGCAGTTCTTC; cdr3_aa: CASSIVMSNEQFF
j_call: TRBJ1-5; v_call: TRBV19; clone_size: NA; d_call: NA; cdr3_nt: TGTGCCAGTAGTATAATAGGGGGGCCCCAGCATTTT; cdr3_aa: CASSIIGGPQHF
j_call: TRBJ2-2; v_call: TRBV28; clone_size: NA; d_call: TRBD1; cdr3_nt: TGTGCCAGCATGGGGACAGCGAACACCGGGGAGCTGTTTTTT; cdr3_aa: CASMGTANTGELFF
j_call: TRBJ2-4; v_call: TRBV28; clone_size: once; d_call: NA; cdr3_nt: TGTGCCAGCAGTATTACTAGCCTAGCCAAAAACATTCAGTACTTC; cdr3_aa: CASSITSLAKNIQYF
j_call: TRBJ2-5; v_call: TRBV18; clone_size: once; d_call: TRBD1; cdr3_nt: TGTGCCAGCCGGTGGGGACAGGGTTTCCAAGAGACCCAGTACTTC; cdr3_aa: CASRWGQGFQETQYF
j_call: TRBJ2-4; v_call: TRBV7-2; clone_size: NA; d_call: TRBD1; cdr3_nt: TGTGCCAGCAGCTTAGGACAGGGCTTGAACATTCAGTACTTC; cdr3_aa: CASSLGQGLNIQYF
j_call: TRBJ2-7; v_call: TRBV19; clone_size: NA; d_call: TRBD1; cdr3_nt: TGTGCCAGTAGTGGACAGGGCTACGAGCAGTACTTC; cdr3_aa: CASSGQGYEQYF
j_call: TRBJ1-2; v_call: TRBV9; clone_size: NA; d_call: NA; cdr3_nt: TGTGCCAGCAGCCCCCCGACACATAACTATGGCTACACCTTC; cdr3_aa: CASSPPTHNYGYTF
j_call: TRBJ1-5; v_call: TRBV6-5; clone_size: NA; d_call: NA; cdr3_nt: TGTGCCAGCAGTTACGACAGGACGCAGCCCCAGCATTTT; cdr3_aa: CASSYDRTQPQHF
j_call: TRBJ1-5; v_call: TRBV28; clone_size: NA; d_call: TRBD1; cdr3_nt: TGTGCCAGCAGTTTATCGACAGGGACGGGCAATCAGCCCCAGCATTTT; cdr3_aa: CASSLSTGTGNQPQHF
j_call: TRBJ2-5; v_call: TRBV28; clone_size: NA; d_call: TRBD1; cdr3_nt: TGTGCCAGCAGTTGGGGGACAGGGGAGGTAGAGACCCAGTACTTC; cdr3_aa: CASSWGTGEVETQYF
j_call: TRBJ1-6; v_call: TRBV6-2/TRBV6-3; clone_size: NA; d_call: NA; cdr3_nt: TGTGCCAGCAGCCTCGGTGTGTCACCCCTCCACTTT; cdr3_aa: CASSLGVSPLHF
j_call: TRBJ1-1; v_call: TRBV5-1; clone_size: NA; d_call: TRBD1; cdr3_nt: TGCGCCAGCAGCGGACTACAGGGGGGGACCACTGAAGCTTTCTTT; cdr3_aa: CASSGLQGGTTEAFF
j_call: TRBJ2-1; v_call: TRBV4-1; clone_size: NA; d_call: NA; cdr3_nt: TGCGCCAGCAGCCAAGTATTAGGAGGGGCGTACAATGAGCAGTTCTTC; cdr3_aa: CASSQVLGGAYNEQFF
j_call: TRBJ2-7; v_call: TRBV18; clone_size: once; d_call: NA; cdr3_nt: TGTGCCAGCTCACCGGCAGTCTCCTACGAGCAGTACTTC; cdr3_aa: CASSPAVSYEQYF
j_call: TRBJ2-6; v_call: TRBV7-5; clone_size: NA; d_call: NA; cdr3_nt: TGTGTCAGAAGCTTAGTAGGGAGGGCTGGGGCCAACGTCCTGACTTTC; cdr3_aa: CVRSLVGRAGANVLTF
j_call: TRBJ2-2; v_call: TRBV29-1; clone_size: NA; d_call: NA; cdr3_nt: TGCAGCGTTGGTGTAGCGAACACCGGGGAGCTGTTTTTT; cdr3_aa: CSVGVANTGELFF
j_call: TRBJ1-1; v_call: TRBV28; clone_size: NA; d_call: NA; cdr3_nt: TGTGCCAGCAGTTTAAGACAGAACACTGAAGCTTTCTTT; cdr3_aa: CASSLRQNTEAFF
j_call: TRBJ1-2; v_call: TRBV4-1; clone_size: NA; d_call: NA; cdr3_nt: TGCGCCAGCAGCCCCGCCCCAGAAAACTATGGCTACACCTTC; cdr3_aa: CASSPAPENYGYTF
j_call: TRBJ2-1; v_call: TRBV29-1; clone_size: NA; d_call: NA; cdr3_nt: TGCAGCGCCGGACTCCACTACAATGAGCAGTTCTTC; cdr3_aa: CSAGLHYNEQFF
j_call: TRBJ2-1; v_call: TRBV7-9; clone_size: NA; d_call: TRBD2; cdr3_nt: TGTGCCAGCAGCAAGACACTAGCGGGGGGAGACAATGAGCAGTTCTTC; cdr3_aa: CASSKTLAGGDNEQFF
j_call: TRBJ2-4; v_call: TRBV7-2; clone_size: NA; d_call: TRBD2; cdr3_nt: TGTGCCAGCAGCTCTAGCGGGACCGTGTCCAAAAACATTCAGTACTTC; cdr3_aa: CASSSSGTVSKNIQYF
j_call: TRBJ2-5; v_call: TRBV5-6; clone_size: NA; d_call: TRBD1; cdr3_nt: TGTGCCAGCAGCGCGGACAGGAGGCAAGAGACCCAGTACTTC; cdr3_aa: CASSADRRQETQYF